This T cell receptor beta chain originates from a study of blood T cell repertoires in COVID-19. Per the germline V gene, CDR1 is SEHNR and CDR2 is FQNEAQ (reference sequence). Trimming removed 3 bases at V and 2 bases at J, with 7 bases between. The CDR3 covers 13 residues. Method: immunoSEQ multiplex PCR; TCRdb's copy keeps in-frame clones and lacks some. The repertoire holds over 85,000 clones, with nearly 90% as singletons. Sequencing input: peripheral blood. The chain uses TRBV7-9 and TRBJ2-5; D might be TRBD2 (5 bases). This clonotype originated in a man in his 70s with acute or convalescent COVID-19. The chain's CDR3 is CASSFSGQETQYF. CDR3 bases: TGTGCCAGCAGCTTCAGCGGTCAAGAGACCCAGTACTTC.